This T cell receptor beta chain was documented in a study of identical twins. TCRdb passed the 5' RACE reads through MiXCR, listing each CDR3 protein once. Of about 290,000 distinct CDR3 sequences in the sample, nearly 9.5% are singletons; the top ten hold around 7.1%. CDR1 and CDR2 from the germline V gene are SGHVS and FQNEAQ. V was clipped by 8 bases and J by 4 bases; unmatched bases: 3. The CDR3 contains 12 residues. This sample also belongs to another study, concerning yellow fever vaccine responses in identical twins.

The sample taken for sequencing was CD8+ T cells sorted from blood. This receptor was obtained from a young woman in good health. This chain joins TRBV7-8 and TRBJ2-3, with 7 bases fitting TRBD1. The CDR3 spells CASGQGADTQYF. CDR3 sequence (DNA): TGTGCCAGCGGGCAGGGGGCAGATACGCAGTATTTT.